This is a list of T cell receptor beta chains from one sample in a study of cytomegalovirus exposure and HLA in healthy donors. Sequencing was performed with immunoSEQ multiplex PCR; in TCRdb, only in-frame clones are kept and a portion is missing. This table holds more than 85,000 clones, 75% found once. The specimen was PBMCs. The receptor source for this set is a woman younger than 30 in good health and CMV-seropositive. Both conserved end residues are part of each CDR3. Each record gives: J gene, clone size, D gene, V gene, CDR3 protein, CDR3 DNA. D genes are given only for firm matches. Size is omitted from some rows. Given values are once, few, many or a class for expanded clones.

TRBJ2-1 | NA | TRBD2 | TRBV30 | CAWSASGSFYEQFF | TGTGCCTGGAGTGCTAGCGGGAGCTTCTATGAGCAGTTCTTC
TRBJ2-7 | NA | TRBD1 | TRBV30 | CAWSTGGADEQYF | TGTGCCTGGTCGACAGGGGGCGCGGACGAGCAGTACTTC
TRBJ2-7 | NA | NA | TRBV7-8 | CASSLERVFTYEQYF | TGTGCCAGCAGCTTAGAACGGGTCTTTACCTACGAGCAGTACTTC
TRBJ1-2 | NA | NA | TRBV28 | CASSTTGYGYTF | TGTGCCAGCAGTACGACAGGTTATGGCTACACCTTC
TRBJ2-7 | NA | NA | TRBV10-3 | CATRQTTTGGVEQYF | TGTGCCACCAGACAGACTACAACGGGCGGGGTGGAGCAGTACTTC
TRBJ2-7 | NA | TRBD1 | TRBV4-3 | CASSQGQGQSYEQYF | TGCGCCAGCAGCCAAGGACAGGGACAGAGTTACGAGCAGTACTTC
TRBJ2-3 | NA | NA | TRBV30 | CAWSVRDTQYF | TGTGCCTGGAGCGTTAGAGATACGCAGTATTTT
TRBJ2-5 | NA | TRBD1 | TRBV4-1 | CASSRTGEETQYF | TGCGCCAGCAGCCGTACAGGGGAGGAGACCCAGTACTTC
TRBJ1-5 | few | NA | TRBV6-6 | CASSYPGRANQPQHF | TGTGCCAGCAGTTACCCGGGCAGGGCCAATCAGCCCCAGCATTTT
TRBJ1-1 | NA | NA | TRBV7-3 | CASSSQGNTEAFF | TGTGCCAGCAGCTCACAGGGGAACACTGAAGCTTTCTTT
TRBJ2-3 | NA | NA | TRBV20-1 | CSAPRADTQYF | TGCAGTGCTCCTAGAGCAGATACGCAGTATTTT
TRBJ1-2 | once | NA | TRBV29-1 | CSVPAKRQLWNGYTF | TGCAGCGTCCCTGCTAAGCGACAGTTGTGGAATGGCTACACCTTC
TRBJ1-2 | NA | TRBD1 | TRBV7-9 | CASSLGTGDSLGYTF | TGTGCCAGCAGCCTCGGGACAGGGGATTCGCTGGGCTACACCTTC
TRBJ2-1 | once | NA | TRBV2 | CASGPSVYPSSYNEQFF | TGTGCCAGCGGCCCTAGCGTGTACCCTAGCTCCTACAATGAGCAGTTCTTC
TRBJ1-1 | NA | NA | TRBV11-2 | CASSSQTVNTEAFF | TGTGCCAGCAGCTCCCAGACAGTGAACACTGAAGCTTTCTTT
TRBJ2-5 | NA | NA | TRBV7-7 | CASSLDQTGTQYF | TGTGCCAGCAGCTTAGACCAAACGGGGACCCAGTACTTC
TRBJ2-7 | NA | NA | TRBV28 | CASSYQRRTYEQYF | TGTGCCAGCAGTTACCAGCGGCGAACGTACGAGCAGTACTTC
TRBJ2-7 | few | NA | TRBV5-6 | CASSLVRGRGTYEQYF | TGTGCCAGCAGCTTGGTTCGAGGGCGCGGGACCTACGAGCAGTACTTC
TRBJ1-1 | NA | NA | TRBV20-1 | CSAGRGTEAFF | TGCAGTGCTGGCCGGGGGACTGAAGCTTTCTTT
TRBJ2-1 | NA | NA | TRBV5-4 | CASSLAKSGFAYNEQFF | TGTGCCAGCAGCTTGGCCAAGTCGGGATTCGCCTACAATGAGCAGTTCTTC
TRBJ2-7 | NA | NA | TRBV7-2 | CASSLSSYEQYF | TGTGCCAGCAGCCTCTCCTCCTACGAGCAGTACTTC
TRBJ1-1 | NA | NA | TRBV5-3 | CARSFLQELNTEAFF | TGTGCCAGAAGCTTCTTGCAGGAACTTAACACTGAAGCTTTCTTT
TRBJ2-7 | NA | TRBD1 | TRBV5-4 | CASSPQGPPYEQYF | TGTGCCAGCAGCCCACAGGGGCCTCCCTACGAGCAGTACTTC
TRBJ2-7 | few | NA | TRBV15 | CATSGTLVSYYEQYF | TGTGCCACCAGCGGAACACTAGTCTCTTACTACGAGCAGTACTTC
TRBJ2-3 | NA | NA | TRBV5-4 | CAVVSLSTDTQYF | TGTGCCGTCGTTTCCCTTAGCACAGATACGCAGTATTTT
TRBJ1-5 | NA | NA | TRBV4-3 | CASSQDLENQPQHF | TGCGCCAGCAGCCAAGATTTAGAGAATCAGCCCCAGCATTTT